These 7 T cell receptor beta chains were all obtained from the same sample, sequenced in a study of CD4 T cells in relation to SARS-CoV-2 and coronaviruses. These receptors have no identified antigens. CD4+ T cells from unexposed donors were obtained before the COVID-19 pandemic (2011-2018). CD4+ T cells were isolated from the cells after more than nine days of culture. The assay was immunoSEQ multiplex PCR, and TCRdb's table has in-frame clones only and misses some. Of 20,000 to 25,000 clones listed, about 81% are singletons. The sequencing input was CD4+ T cells from PBMCs, cultured in vitro. All receptors derive from a human donor in good health.

V gene TRBV29-1 combines with J gene TRBJ2-7; maybe TRBD2 (6 bases). The CDR3 has 13 residues. V was trimmed by 6 bases and J by 2 bases, leaving 14 bases between them. The germline V gene has CDR1 SQVTM and CDR2 ANQGSEA. CDR3 region: CSVRDAATYEQYF. CDR3 DNA: TGCAGCGTGCGGGACGCAGCAACCTACGAGCAGTACTTC.

V usage is TRBV5-1 and J usage is TRBJ2-1; 7 bases match TRBD2. The CDR3 runs 15 residues. With 5 bases clipped from V and 1 base from J, the junction kept 6 bases outside the gene matches. From germline, CDR1 is SGHRS and CDR2 YFSETQ. The CDR3 sequence is CASRWSGGSYNEQFF. DNA of the CDR3: TGCGCCAGCAGATGGTCGGGAGGTTCCTACAATGAGCAGTTCTTC.

The chain employs TRBV19 and TRBJ1-5; tentative D call: TRBD1 (5 bases). Germline V CDR1 and CDR2: LNHDA, SQIVND (reference sequence). The V end was cut by 0 bases, the J end by 7 bases, with 13 bases between. The CDR3 consists of 15 residues. CDR3 residues: CASSIDLGGYQPQHF. For the CDR3, the DNA is TGTGCCAGTAGTATAGATTTGGGGGGATACCAGCCCCAGCATTTT. The whole variable domain, filled in from reference TRBV19 and TRBJ1-5, reads DGGITQSPKYLFRKEGQNVTLSCEQNLNHDAMYWYRQDPGQGLRLIYYSQIVNDFQKGDIAEGYSVSREKKESFPLTVTSAQKNPTAFYLCASSIDLGGYQPQHFGDGTRLSIL.

The V call is TRBV21-1, the J call TRBJ2-7; TRBD1, the D gene given by the table, was not confirmed from the DNA. TRBV21-1 is deemed a pseudogene. The CDR3 totals 13 residues. The CDR3 reads CASRGQGVYEQYF. As DNA, the CDR3 is TGTGCCAGTAGGGGACAGGGGGTTTACGAGCAGTACTTC.

The gene calls are TRBV19 and TRBJ2-2; D unresolved. Germline V CDR1 and CDR2: LNHDA, SQIVND (reference sequence). The V and J ends lost 3 bases and 7 bases respectively, with 6 bases between them. The CDR3 extends over 12 amino acids. The chain's CDR3 is CASSMKFGELFF. The CDR3 nucleotides are TGTGCCAGTAGTATGAAATTCGGGGAGCTGTTTTTT. The whole variable domain, remainder taken from reference TRBV19 and TRBJ2-2, is DGGITQSPKYLFRKEGQNVTLSCEQNLNHDAMYWYRQDPGQGLRLIYYSQIVNDFQKGDIAEGYSVSREKKESFPLTVTSAQKNPTAFYLCASSMKFGELFFGEGSRLTVL.

The chain couples TRBV14 to TRBJ2-1; D unclear. Germline-derived CDR1 and CDR2 are SGHDN and FVKESK. The V gene lost 8 bases and the J gene lost 2 bases, with 13 bases spanning the gap. This CDR3 region has 14 residues. For the CDR3, the DNA is TGTGCCAGCTTGTTGGACCCGACCTACAATGAGCAGTTCTTC. Translating gives CASLLDPTYNEQFF.

A single count supports this clone. J is TRBJ1-1 and V is TRBV18, with a tentative D call TRBD1 (5 bases). The germline V gene has CDR1 KGHSH and CDR2 LQKENI. The CDR3 runs 13 residues. Trimming took off 4 bases at V and 2 bases at J, with 8 bases between the two ends. The CDR3 sequence: CASSHGGNTEAFF. CDR3 bases: TGTGCCAGCTCACACGGGGGTAACACTGAAGCTTTCTTT.